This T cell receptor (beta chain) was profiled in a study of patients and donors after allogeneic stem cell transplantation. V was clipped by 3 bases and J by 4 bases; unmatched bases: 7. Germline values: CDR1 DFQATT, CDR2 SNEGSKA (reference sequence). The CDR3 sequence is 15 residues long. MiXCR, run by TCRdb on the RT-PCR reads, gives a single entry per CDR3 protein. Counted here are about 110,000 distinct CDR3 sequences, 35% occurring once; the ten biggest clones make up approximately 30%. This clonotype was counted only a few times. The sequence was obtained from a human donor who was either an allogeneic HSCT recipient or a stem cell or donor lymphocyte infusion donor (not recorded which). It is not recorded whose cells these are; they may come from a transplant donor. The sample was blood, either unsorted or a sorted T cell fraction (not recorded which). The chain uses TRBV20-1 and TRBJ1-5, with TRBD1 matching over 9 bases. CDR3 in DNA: TGCAGTGCTAGGGCCTCCGGGACAGGGAATCAGCCCCAGCATTTT. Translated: CSARASGTGNQPQHF.